These 21 T cell receptor beta chains originate from one sample sequenced in a study of shared clonotypes between healthy human individuals (dated by TCRdb to about 2020). Receptors were amplified or captured by the immunoSEQ multiplex PCR assay. This is the immuneACCESS table as TCRdb keeps it, with only in-frame sequences that have V and J called. A part of the clones is gone; compared with another copy, unresolved V genes explain less than half, and the rest is unexplained. Here the sample has fewer than 850,000 clones; 90% occur a single time. The top ten clones comprise about 34% of the sample. Sequences were obtained from memory CD8+ T cells from PBMCs. The cell subset or site label for this specimen denotes: CD45RO+ cells pooled with CCR7-negative TemRA cells. These receptors were collected from a young man in good health. Some clones in this sample may be carry-over from other donors' samples.

The gene calls are TRBV29-1 and TRBJ2-2; 8 positions agree with TRBD2. The germline V gene encodes CDR1 SQVTM and CDR2 ANQGSEA. Trimming cost V 4 bases and J 1 base; bases outside gene matches: 8. The CDR3 sequence is 16 residues long. CDR3 protein: CSVASWAGGNTGELFF. The CDR3 nucleotides are TGCAGCGTTGCATCATGGGCGGGAGGGAACACCGGGGAGCTGTTTTTT.

This chain uses TRBV2 with TRBJ2-7; D possibly corresponds to TRBD1 (5 bases). Germline CDR1 reads SNHLY; CDR2 reads FYNNEI. Trimming left V 4 bases short and J 3 bases short, with 10 bases between. This CDR3 contains 13 residues. The CDR3 DNA follows: TGTGCCAGCAGTGTAGGGGCGATCTACGAGCAGTACTTC. This encodes CASSVGAIYEQYF.

The V and J genes are TRBV28 and TRBJ1-5; D gene unclear. CDR3 length equals 16 residues. Trimming pared 5 bases from V and 0 bases from J, leaving 14 bases between. The V gene's germline CDR1 is MDHEN and CDR2 SYDVKM. The CDR3 nucleotides are TGTGCCAGCAGTGCCTGGACGGATTATAGCAATCAGCCCCAGCATTTT. Its protein product is CASSAWTDYSNQPQHF.

The chain recombines TRBV11-2 with TRBJ2-7; D is undetermined. The CDR3 sequence is 13 residues long. Looked up from germline, CDR1 is SGHAT and CDR2 is FQNNGV. Deletions cut 3 bases from V and 2 bases from J, with 8 bases between. The CDR3 spells CASSFEPPYEQYF. CDR3 nucleotide sequence: TGTGCCAGCAGCTTCGAGCCCCCCTACGAGCAGTACTTC.

This chain uses TRBV5-6 with TRBJ1-4; D is ambiguous. Per germline, CDR1 SGHDT and CDR2 YYEEEE. The ends were cut back, 6 bases at V and 8 bases at J, with 2 bases in the middle. The CDR3 sequence is 9 residues long. The CDR3 loop reads CASTEKLFF. The CDR3 nucleotides are TGTGCCAGCACCGAAAAACTGTTTTTT.

This clone was counted only a few times. The rearrangement links TRBV7-9 to TRBJ2-3, with D unclear. Germline CDR1 SEHNR, CDR2 FQNEAQ (reference sequence). Between the trimmed V and J ends, which lost 2 bases and 4 bases, there was a span of 7 bases. The CDR3 length is 13 residues. The CDR3 DNA follows: TGTGCCAGCAGCTTATCTAATTCAGATACGCAGTATTTT. Its translation: CASSLSNSDTQYF.

The rearrangement uses TRBV7-6 and TRBJ2-7, with 9 positions matching TRBD1. Unmatched junction bases numbered 6, after V lost 3 bases and J lost 3 bases. The germline gives CDR1 SGHVS, CDR2 FNYEAQ. The CDR3 length is 15 residues. The CDR3 coding sequence is TGTGCCAGCAGCTTGGCCAGGACAGGGGACTACGAGCAGTACTTC. It is translated as CASSLARTGDYEQYF.

This clone was recorded a few times. In nucleotides, the CDR3 is TGCGCCAGCAGCCAAGATCGGCCAGGGAGGCAGCCCCAGCATTTT. This codes for CASSQDRPGRQPQHF. The chain links TRBV4-1 to TRBJ1-5; maybe TRBD1 (5 bases). The V gene's germline CDR1 is MGHRA and CDR2 YSYEKL. Between the trimmed V and J ends, which lost 0 bases and 7 bases, there was a span of 13 bases. This CDR3 has 15 amino acids.

This clone has only one observation. The chain carries TRBV7-9 and TRBJ2-7, with 7 bases that match TRBD2. Trimming removed 5 bases from V and 5 bases from J; junction bases left unmatched: 15. This CDR3 region has 16 residues. Germline loops: CDR1 SEHNR, CDR2 FQNEAQ (reference sequence). CDR3 in DNA: TGTGCCAGCAGCCCTCGCCATGGCGGGAGTACCCACGAGCAGTACTTC. Its protein product is CASSPRHGGSTHEQYF.

For this clone: Additional DNA sequences in this sample encode the identical CDR3. The chain couples TRBV27 to TRBJ2-1, with D hard to call. This CDR3 region has 14 residues. Germline-derived CDR1 and CDR2 are MNHEY and SMNVEV (reference sequence). Trimming left V 3 bases short and J 0 bases short, with 6 bases between. DNA for the CDR3: TGTGCCAGCAGTTTCCGCGGCTCCTACAATGAGCAGTTCTTC. It codes for CASSFRGSYNEQFF.

The V call is TRBV7-2, the J call TRBJ1-2; D is uncertain. The germline V and J ends were trimmed by 3 bases and 6 bases, with 8 bases remaining between them. The CDR3 sequence is 12 residues long. The germline CDR1 and CDR2 sequences are SGHTA and FQGNSA. CDR3 residues: CASSFGRDGYTF. The CDR3 DNA sequence: TGTGCCAGCAGCTTCGGGCGGGATGGCTACACCTTC.

Points on this clone: Other DNA sequences of this sample code for an identical CDR3. V is TRBV30 and J is TRBJ1-1; no clear D. CDR1 and CDR2 from the germline V gene are GTSNPN and SVGIG (reference sequence). The CDR3 extends over 13 amino acids. Trimming removed 0 bases from V and 1 base from J, with 6 bases in between. The CDR3 nucleotides are TGTGCCTGGAGTGTAACCAAGAACACTGAAGCTTTCTTT. It yields the protein CAWSVTKNTEAFF.

V is TRBV19 and J is TRBJ1-1; 9 nucleotides match TRBD1. The V gene end was trimmed by 9 bases and the J gene end by 5 bases; junction bases not matched to a gene: 10. Germline V gene lookup returns CDR1 LNHDA and CDR2 SQIVND (reference sequence). The CDR3 has 14 amino acids. CDR3 in amino acids: CASAPDRGWTEAFF. CDR3 DNA: TGTGCCAGCGCCCCCGACAGGGGGTGGACTGAAGCTTTCTTT.

This sequence joins TRBV27 and TRBJ1-2; D uncertain. Germline CDR1 MNHEY, CDR2 SMNVEV (reference sequence). The CDR3 contains 11 residues. Trimming shortened V by 6 bases and J by 4 bases, and 6 bases separated the two germline ends. The DNA for the CDR3 is TGTGCCAGCAGAGAGGGCTATGGCTACACCTTC. This codes for CASREGYGYTF.

This chain joins TRBV7-9 and TRBJ2-1; 10 bases fit TRBD2. The CDR3 is 15 amino acids. Trimming cost V 0 bases and J 4 bases; bases outside gene matches: 0. The germline V gene encodes CDR1 SEHNR and CDR2 FQNEAQ (reference sequence). The chain's CDR3 is CASSLASGGYNEQFF. CDR3 sequence (DNA): TGTGCCAGCAGCTTAGCTAGCGGGGGGTACAATGAGCAGTTCTTC.

V usage is TRBV10-3 and J usage is TRBJ1-2; no definite D call. Germline values: CDR1 ENHRY, CDR2 SYGVKD. V was shortened by 4 bases and J by 6 bases, with 12 bases between the two germline ends. The CDR3 is made up of 13 amino acids. The CDR3 loop is CAISGLSNDGYTF. CDR3 sequence (DNA): TGTGCCATCAGTGGTCTGAGTAATGATGGCTACACCTTC.

This chain connects TRBV27 to TRBJ1-1; D gene ambiguous. This CDR3 is built from 14 residues. Trimming stripped 0 bases from V and 3 bases from J, with 8 bases between. Germline V lookup: CDR1 MNHEY, CDR2 SMNVEV (reference sequence). Here the CDR3 reads CASSLSAEYTEAFF. The CDR3 coding sequence is TGTGCCAGCAGTTTATCGGCAGAATACACTGAAGCTTTCTTT.

A single count supports this clone. The chain has TRBV25-1 and TRBJ2-7; 7 nucleotides match TRBD2. Trimming took 8 bases from V and 2 from J; bases not matched to a gene: 9. In germline, CDR1 is MGHDK, CDR2 SYGVNS. The CDR3 has 14 residues. CDR3 residues: CASASLATAYEQYF. DNA of the CDR3: TGTGCCAGCGCCTCACTAGCGACCGCCTACGAGCAGTACTTC.

This clone was seen once. The chain uses TRBV13 and TRBJ2-1; the D is unclear. The CDR3 spans 11 residues. CDR1 and CDR2 (germline): PRHDT, FYEKMQ (reference sequence). Trimming cost V 5 bases and J 10 bases, with 9 bases left between them. The CDR3 DNA sequence: TGTGCCAGCAGCACTGAAGTGGAGCAGTTCTTC. Translated: CASSTEVEQFF. Looking up the rest from reference TRBV13 and TRBJ2-1 gives the full variable domain: AAGVIQSPRHLIKEKRETATLKCYPIPRHDTVYWYQQGPGQDPQFLISFYEKMQSDKGSIPDRFSAQQFSDYHSELNMSSLELGDSALYFCASSTEVEQFFGPGTRLTVL.

CDR3 sequence: CASSSFYRDTDSYEQYF. CDR3 DNA: TGCGCCAGCAGCTCATTTTACCGGGACACGGACTCCTACGAGCAGTACTTC. The V call is TRBV5-1, the J call TRBJ2-7, with D maybe TRBD1 (6 bases). Germline CDR1 and CDR2: SGHRS and YFSETQ. The CDR3 extends over 17 amino acids. V was cut by 3 bases and J by 0 bases, with 19 bases left in between.

V gene TRBV27 combines with J gene TRBJ2-1, with 9 nucleotides matching TRBD1. Germline lookup yields CDR1 MNHEY and CDR2 SMNVEV (reference sequence). This CDR3 is 15 amino acids long. V shed 7 bases, J shed 2 bases, and the junction held 6 bases outside the gene matches. The CDR3 loop is CASTLDRGAYNEQFF. Here the CDR3 DNA reads TGTGCCAGCACCCTGGACAGGGGAGCCTACAATGAGCAGTTCTTC.